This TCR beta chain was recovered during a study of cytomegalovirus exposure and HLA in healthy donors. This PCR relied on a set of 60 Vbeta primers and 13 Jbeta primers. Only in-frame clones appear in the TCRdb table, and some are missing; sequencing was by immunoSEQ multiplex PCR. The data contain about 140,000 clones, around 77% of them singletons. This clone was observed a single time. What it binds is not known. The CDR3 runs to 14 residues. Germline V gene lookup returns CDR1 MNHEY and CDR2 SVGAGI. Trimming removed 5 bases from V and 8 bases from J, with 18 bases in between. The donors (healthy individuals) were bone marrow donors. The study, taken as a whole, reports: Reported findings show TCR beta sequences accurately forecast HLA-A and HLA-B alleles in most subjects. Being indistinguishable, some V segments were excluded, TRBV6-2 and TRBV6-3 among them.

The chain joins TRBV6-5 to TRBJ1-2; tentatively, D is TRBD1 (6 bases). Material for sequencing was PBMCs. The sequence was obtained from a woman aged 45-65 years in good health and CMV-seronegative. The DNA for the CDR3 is TGTGCCAGCAGTCGAAACCGGGACAACGGCGGCTACACCTTC. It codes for CASSRNRDNGGYTF.